The rows below give T cell receptor beta chains drawn from one sample of a study of blood T cells in healthy people across ages. TCRdb re-derived calls from the 5' RACE reads in MiXCR, one entry per CDR3 protein. The sample carries 500,000 to 600,000 distinct CDR3 sequences, 27% recorded once. Sequenced sample: blood. All receptors derive from a woman between 65 and 79 years old in good health. Each CDR3 is given with its conserved first and last residue. The order of the fields is D gene, V gene, CDR3 length, J gene, clone size, CDR3 protein, CDR3 DNA. A D gene is named only where the DNA matches it firmly. Size is stated for part of the rows, as once, few or many counts, or as a class when the clone is expanded.

D gene: TRBD1
V gene: TRBV7-8
CDR3 length: 14
J gene: TRBJ1-2
clone size: .
CDR3 protein: CASSLDRANYGYTF
CDR3 DNA: TGTGCCAGCAGCTTGGACAGGGCAAACTATGGCTACACCTTC

D gene: .
V gene: TRBV5-5
CDR3 length: 14
J gene: TRBJ1-1
clone size: .
CDR3 protein: CASSPRQANTEAFF
CDR3 DNA: TGTGCCAGCAGCCCGAGACAGGCCAACACTGAAGCTTTCTTT

D gene: .
V gene: TRBV5-1
CDR3 length: 15
J gene: TRBJ1-6
clone size: .
CDR3 protein: CASSSTTGDNSPLHF
CDR3 DNA: TGCGCCAGCAGCTCTACAACGGGGGATAATTCACCCCTCCACTTT

D gene: TRBD1
V gene: TRBV29-1
CDR3 length: 12
J gene: TRBJ2-5
clone size: .
CDR3 protein: CSVAGTGYEQYF
CDR3 DNA: TGCAGCGTCGCCGGGACAGGGTATGAGCAGTACTTC

D gene: TRBD2
V gene: TRBV27
CDR3 length: 14
J gene: TRBJ2-7
clone size: once
CDR3 protein: CASSFLAGVAEQYF
CDR3 DNA: TGTGCCAGCAGTTTTCTAGCGGGAGTCGCCGAGCAGTACTTC

D gene: .
V gene: TRBV4-2
CDR3 length: 14
J gene: TRBJ1-1
clone size: .
CDR3 protein: CASSQGPVNTEAFF
CDR3 DNA: TGTGCCAGCAGCCAGGGTCCAGTGAACACTGAAGCTTTCTTT

D gene: TRBD2
V gene: TRBV9
CDR3 length: 15
J gene: TRBJ2-5
clone size: .
CDR3 protein: CASSPELGGEETQYF
CDR3 DNA: TGTGCCAGCAGCCCCGAGTTGGGGGGGGAGGAGACCCAGTACTTC

D gene: .
V gene: TRBV7-2
CDR3 length: 14
J gene: TRBJ2-7
clone size: few
CDR3 protein: CASSSYGVSGEQYF
CDR3 DNA: TGTGCCAGCAGCTCCTACGGGGTTTCGGGAGAGCAGTACTTC

D gene: TRBD2
V gene: TRBV5-1
CDR3 length: 16
J gene: TRBJ2-1
clone size: .
CDR3 protein: CASSSGLALTYNEQFF
CDR3 DNA: TGCGCCAGCAGCTCGGGACTAGCGCTAACCTACAATGAGCAGTTCTTC

D gene: .
V gene: TRBV29-1
CDR3 length: 14
J gene: TRBJ1-2
clone size: .
CDR3 protein: CSVDLTGRGYGYTF
CDR3 DNA: TGCAGCGTTGATTTGACAGGACGGGGCTATGGCTACACCTTC

D gene: .
V gene: TRBV5-4
CDR3 length: 17
J gene: TRBJ2-5
clone size: few
CDR3 protein: CASSLSLGRGLQETQYF
CDR3 DNA: TGTGCCAGCAGCTTGAGTTTAGGGCGGGGCCTCCAAGAGACCCAGTACTTC

D gene: .
V gene: TRBV7-9
CDR3 length: 14
J gene: TRBJ1-5
clone size: few
CDR3 protein: CASSFGGRNQPQHF
CDR3 DNA: TGTGCCAGCAGCTTTGGGGGCCGCAATCAGCCCCAGCATTTT

D gene: TRBD2
V gene: TRBV12-3/TRBV12-4
CDR3 length: 15
J gene: TRBJ2-5
clone size: few
CDR3 protein: CASSPSGGFQETQYF
CDR3 DNA: TGTGCCAGCAGTCCTAGCGGGGGCTTCCAAGAGACCCAGTACTTC

D gene: .
V gene: TRBV7-2
CDR3 length: 13
J gene: TRBJ1-2
clone size: .
CDR3 protein: CASSLQGSDGYTF
CDR3 DNA: TGTGCCAGCAGCCTACAGGGCTCGGATGGCTACACCTTC

D gene: .
V gene: TRBV20-1
CDR3 length: 14
J gene: TRBJ1-2
clone size: few
CDR3 protein: CSAQPFGGLMGYTF
CDR3 DNA: TGCAGTGCTCAGCCTTTCGGGGGCCTTATGGGCTACACCTTC

D gene: .
V gene: TRBV12-3/TRBV12-4
CDR3 length: 15
J gene: TRBJ1-2
clone size: .
CDR3 protein: CASNAGQGGTMGYTF
CDR3 DNA: TGTGCCAGCAACGCCGGACAAGGGGGAACTATGGGCTACACCTTC

D gene: .
V gene: TRBV7-2
CDR3 length: 13
J gene: TRBJ2-4
clone size: few
CDR3 protein: CASTTQPEGIQYF
CDR3 DNA: TGTGCCAGCACGACCCAACCGGAGGGCATTCAGTACTTC

D gene: TRBD1
V gene: TRBV30
CDR3 length: 12
J gene: TRBJ2-4
clone size: once
CDR3 protein: CAWRGQGNIQYF
CDR3 DNA: TGTGCCTGGAGGGGACAGGGAAACATTCAGTACTTC

D gene: .
V gene: TRBV7-6
CDR3 length: 17
J gene: TRBJ2-1
clone size: few
CDR3 protein: CASSHSGGPRSYNEQFF
CDR3 DNA: TGTGCCAGCAGCCACTCCGGGGGGCCCCGATCCTACAATGAGCAGTTCTTC

D gene: .
V gene: TRBV4-3
CDR3 length: 16
J gene: TRBJ1-2
clone size: .
CDR3 protein: CASSQEGTIRTGGYTF
CDR3 DNA: TGCGCCAGCAGCCAAGAAGGTACCATTAGGACGGGTGGCTACACCTTC

D gene: .
V gene: TRBV7-9
CDR3 length: 15
J gene: TRBJ1-4
clone size: .
CDR3 protein: CASSLATATNEKLFF
CDR3 DNA: TGTGCCAGCAGCCTTGCGACTGCAACTAATGAAAAACTGTTTTTT

D gene: TRBD1
V gene: TRBV19
CDR3 length: 17
J gene: TRBJ2-1
clone size: .
CDR3 protein: CASTVGMVTGTGTEQFF
CDR3 DNA: TGTGCCAGTACCGTAGGGATGGTAACCGGGACAGGGACTGAGCAGTTCTTC

D gene: TRBD1
V gene: TRBV20-1
CDR3 length: 13
J gene: TRBJ1-1
clone size: many
CDR3 protein: CSARWDSNTEAFF
CDR3 DNA: TGCAGTGCTAGATGGGACAGTAACACTGAAGCTTTCTTT

D gene: .
V gene: TRBV7-2
CDR3 length: 13
J gene: TRBJ1-2
clone size: .
CDR3 protein: CASSLETTWGYTF
CDR3 DNA: TGTGCCAGCAGCTTAGAAACGACCTGGGGCTACACCTTC

D gene: .
V gene: TRBV27
CDR3 length: 14
J gene: TRBJ1-4
clone size: .
CDR3 protein: CASSLSPQVWKLFF
CDR3 DNA: TGTGCCAGCAGTTTATCCCCCCAAGTCTGGAAACTGTTTTTT

D gene: .
V gene: TRBV4-3
CDR3 length: 17
J gene: TRBJ1-4
clone size: .
CDR3 protein: CASSQGARGATNEKLFF
CDR3 DNA: TGCGCCAGCAGCCAAGGAGCTAGGGGTGCAACTAATGAAAAACTGTTTTTT

D gene: .
V gene: TRBV28
CDR3 length: 15
J gene: TRBJ2-7
clone size: few
CDR3 protein: CASSFPAGKAYEQYF
CDR3 DNA: TGTGCCAGCAGTTTCCCCGCGGGAAAAGCCTACGAGCAGTACTTC

D gene: .
V gene: TRBV6-2/TRBV6-3
CDR3 length: 13
J gene: TRBJ2-1
clone size: .
CDR3 protein: CASRPQRNNEQFF
CDR3 DNA: TGTGCCAGCAGGCCACAGAGAAACAATGAGCAGTTCTTT

D gene: TRBD1
V gene: TRBV4-2
CDR3 length: 14
J gene: TRBJ2-7
clone size: .
CDR3 protein: CASSQPGQGYEQYF
CDR3 DNA: TGTGCCAGCAGCCAACCGGGACAGGGCTACGAGCAGTACTTC

D gene: .
V gene: TRBV2
CDR3 length: 14
J gene: TRBJ2-1
clone size: few
CDR3 protein: CARRQVGVYNEQFF
CDR3 DNA: TGTGCTAGAAGACAGGTCGGGGTTTACAATGAGCAGTTCTTC

D gene: TRBD1
V gene: TRBV10-3
CDR3 length: 13
J gene: TRBJ1-2
clone size: .
CDR3 protein: CAISPGTDYGYTF
CDR3 DNA: TGTGCCATCAGTCCCGGGACAGACTATGGCTACACCTTC

D gene: TRBD1
V gene: TRBV10-3
CDR3 length: 15
J gene: TRBJ2-7
clone size: .
CDR3 protein: CAISGVGQGPSEQYF
CDR3 DNA: TGTGCCATCAGTGGAGTGGGACAGGGCCCCTCCGAGCAGTACTTC

D gene: .
V gene: TRBV29-1
CDR3 length: 15
J gene: TRBJ1-3
clone size: .
CDR3 protein: CSVGYTQSLGNTIYF
CDR3 DNA: TGCAGCGTGGGGTATACGCAGTCTCTTGGAAACACCATATATTTT

D gene: .
V gene: TRBV6-5
CDR3 length: 16
J gene: TRBJ1-3
clone size: .
CDR3 protein: CASSLAGTGSGNTIYF
CDR3 DNA: TGTGCCAGCAGTTTGGCAGGGACCGGCTCTGGAAACACCATATATTTT

D gene: TRBD2
V gene: TRBV20-1
CDR3 length: 16
J gene: TRBJ2-2
clone size: .
CDR3 protein: CSARDGGRMDTGELFF
CDR3 DNA: TGCAGTGCTAGAGACGGGGGGAGAATGGACACCGGGGAGCTGTTTTTT

D gene: .
V gene: TRBV5-4
CDR3 length: 12
J gene: TRBJ1-4
clone size: .
CDR3 protein: CASGTPNEKLFF
CDR3 DNA: TGTGCCAGCGGGACACCAAATGAAAAACTGTTTTTT

D gene: .
V gene: TRBV12-3/TRBV12-4
CDR3 length: 13
J gene: TRBJ2-2
clone size: .
CDR3 protein: CASSSTGTGELFF
CDR3 DNA: TGTGCCAGCAGTTCAACCGGGACCGGGGAGCTGTTTTTT

D gene: .
V gene: TRBV6-6
CDR3 length: 16
J gene: TRBJ1-2
clone size: few
CDR3 protein: CASTGGGVTGPGSYTF
CDR3 DNA: TGTGCCAGCACCGGGGGGGGTGTAACAGGCCCCGGCAGCTACACCTTC

D gene: .
V gene: TRBV20-1
CDR3 length: 11
J gene: TRBJ2-7
clone size: few
CDR3 protein: CSATRQGVQYF
CDR3 DNA: TGCAGTGCTACCCGCCAGGGAGTGCAGTACTTC

D gene: TRBD2
V gene: TRBV11-3
CDR3 length: 16
J gene: TRBJ2-7
clone size: .
CDR3 protein: CASSLGTTSGVAEQYF
CDR3 DNA: TGTGCCAGCAGCTTAGGTACAACTAGCGGGGTGGCCGAGCAGTACTTC

D gene: TRBD1
V gene: TRBV11-2
CDR3 length: 14
J gene: TRBJ2-7
clone size: .
CDR3 protein: CASSPGTARSEQYF
CDR3 DNA: TGTGCCAGCAGTCCTGGGACAGCCCGATCCGAGCAGTACTTC

D gene: .
V gene: TRBV11-2
CDR3 length: 12
J gene: TRBJ2-4
clone size: .
CDR3 protein: CASSLSENIQYF
CDR3 DNA: TGTGCCAGCAGCTTAAGCGAAAACATTCAGTACTTC

D gene: .
V gene: TRBV6-5
CDR3 length: 17
J gene: TRBJ2-6
clone size: .
CDR3 protein: CASSYSDSVSGANVLTF
CDR3 DNA: TGTGCCAGCAGTTACTCGGACAGTGTCTCTGGGGCCAACGTTCTGACTTTC

D gene: TRBD1
V gene: TRBV7-9
CDR3 length: 14
J gene: TRBJ2-7
clone size: .
CDR3 protein: CASSSPGQGAEQYF
CDR3 DNA: TGTGCCAGCAGCTCCCCGGGACAGGGCGCCGAGCAGTACTTC

D gene: .
V gene: TRBV12-3/TRBV12-4
CDR3 length: 12
J gene: TRBJ2-7
clone size: .
CDR3 protein: CAGSLGGGEQYF
CDR3 DNA: TGTGCCGGCAGTTTAGGGGGAGGAGAGCAGTACTTC

D gene: .
V gene: TRBV2
CDR3 length: 15
J gene: TRBJ1-4
clone size: .
CDR3 protein: CASRYTGIANEKLFF
CDR3 DNA: TGTGCCAGCAGATACACAGGGATAGCTAATGAAAAACTGTTTTTT

D gene: TRBD1
V gene: TRBV6-2/TRBV6-3
CDR3 length: 17
J gene: TRBJ2-5
clone size: .
CDR3 protein: CASSYPLDQQGEETQYF
CDR3 DNA: TGTGCCAGCAGTTACCCCCTTGATCAACAGGGGGAAGAGACCCAGTACTTC

D gene: .
V gene: TRBV7-2
CDR3 length: 15
J gene: TRBJ1-2
clone size: few
CDR3 protein: CASSPRTVAPYGYTF
CDR3 DNA: TGTGCCAGCAGCCCACGGACAGTCGCTCCCTATGGCTACACCTTC

D gene: .
V gene: TRBV11-2
CDR3 length: 15
J gene: TRBJ2-3
clone size: .
CDR3 protein: CASSPPGRHTDTQYF
CDR3 DNA: TGTGCCAGCAGCCCCCCGGGACGCCACACAGATACGCAGTATTTT

D gene: TRBD1
V gene: TRBV6-5
CDR3 length: 15
J gene: TRBJ1-1
clone size: .
CDR3 protein: CASSYSAGTGLRAFF
CDR3 DNA: TGTGCCAGCAGTTATTCCGCCGGGACAGGGTTGAGGGCTTTCTTT

D gene: .
V gene: TRBV7-2
CDR3 length: 16
J gene: TRBJ2-7
clone size: few
CDR3 protein: CASSLWSQGSSYEQYF
CDR3 DNA: TGTGCCAGCAGCTTATGGTCCCAGGGGAGCTCCTACGAGCAGTACTTC

D gene: .
V gene: TRBV4-3
CDR3 length: 16
J gene: TRBJ2-1
clone size: few
CDR3 protein: CASSPALGSAYNEQFF
CDR3 DNA: TGCGCCAGCAGCCCAGCTCTCGGTTCGGCGTACAATGAGCAGTTCTTC

D gene: .
V gene: TRBV7-2
CDR3 length: 14
J gene: TRBJ2-4
clone size: .
CDR3 protein: CASSRRQAKNIQYF
CDR3 DNA: TGTGCCAGCAGCCGGAGACAGGCCAAAAACATTCAGTACTTC

D gene: TRBD2
V gene: TRBV6-2/TRBV6-3
CDR3 length: 15
J gene: TRBJ2-2
clone size: few
CDR3 protein: CASNPAGGVTGELFF
CDR3 DNA: TGTGCCAGCAATCCAGCGGGGGGCGTCACCGGGGAGCTGTTTTTT